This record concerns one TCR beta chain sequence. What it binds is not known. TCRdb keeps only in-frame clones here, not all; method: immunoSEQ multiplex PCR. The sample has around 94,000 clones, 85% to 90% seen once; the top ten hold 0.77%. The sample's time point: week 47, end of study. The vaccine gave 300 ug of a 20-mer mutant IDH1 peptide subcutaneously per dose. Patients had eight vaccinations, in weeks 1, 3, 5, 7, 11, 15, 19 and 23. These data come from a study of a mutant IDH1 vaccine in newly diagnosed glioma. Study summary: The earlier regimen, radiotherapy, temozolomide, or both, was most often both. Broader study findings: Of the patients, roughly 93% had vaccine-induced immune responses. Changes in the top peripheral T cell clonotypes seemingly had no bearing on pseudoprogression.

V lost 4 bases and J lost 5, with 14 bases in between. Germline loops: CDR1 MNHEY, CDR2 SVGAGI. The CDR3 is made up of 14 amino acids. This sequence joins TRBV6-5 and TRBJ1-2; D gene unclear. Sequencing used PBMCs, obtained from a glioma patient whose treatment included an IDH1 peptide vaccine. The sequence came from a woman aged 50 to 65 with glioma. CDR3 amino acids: CASSSGDPAYGYTF. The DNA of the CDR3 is TGTGCCAGCAGTTCAGGAGATCCTGCTTATGGCTACACCTTC.